The 17 T cell receptor beta chains listed next were all sequenced from one sample in a study of OX40 agonist ivuxolimab in advanced cancers. Sequencing used immunoSEQ multiplex PCR; TCRdb keeps in-frame clones, though not all of them. The data show about 88,000 clones, about 83% seen once. The sample here was CD4+ or CD8+ T cells sorted from blood, taken in a trial of the OX40 agonist ivuxolimab. These receptors came from an adult with an advanced solid tumor such as melanoma, head and neck, liver or kidney cancer.

The gene calls are TRBV10-2 and TRBJ2-3; D remains unclear. Germline CDR1 and CDR2: WSHSY and SAAADI. The CDR3 is made up of 15 amino acids. Trimming shortened V by 4 bases and J by 0 bases, and 11 bases separated the two germline ends. The CDR3 DNA reads TGCGCCAGCAGTGCCTACAGCCCTAGCACAGATACGCAGTATTTT. Its protein product is CASSAYSPSTDTQYF.

V gene TRBV30 combines with J gene TRBJ1-6; tentative D call: TRBD1 (5 bases). This CDR3 has 16 amino acids. Germline assignment: CDR1 GTSNPN and CDR2 SVGIG (reference sequence). V was shortened by 2 bases and J by 11 bases, with 22 bases between the two germline ends. The CDR3 sequence: CAWSIRPGTGEPPLHF. In DNA, the CDR3 is TGTGCCTGGAGTATTCGTCCAGGCACGGGGGAACCACCCCTCCACTTT. The entire variable domain, with the rest obtained from reference TRBV30 and TRBJ1-6, is as follows: SQTIHQWPATLVQPVGSPLSLECTVEGTSNPNLYWYRQAAGRGLQLLFYSVGIGQISSEVPQNLSASRPQDRQFILSSKKLLLSDSGFYLCAWSIRPGTGEPPLHFGNGTRLTVT.

The chain carries TRBV7-2 and TRBJ2-5; D is possibly TRBD1 or TRBD2 (5 bases each). The germline V and J ends were trimmed by 5 bases and 1 base, with 8 bases remaining between them. Germline assignment: CDR1 SGHTA and CDR2 FQGNSA. This CDR3 has 13 residues. Here the CDR3 DNA reads TGTGCCAGCAGCGGGACCACCCAAGAGACCCAGTACTTC. Amino acid sequence: CASSGTTQETQYF.

This clone was seen a few times. The chain joins TRBV9 to TRBJ2-1; TRBD1 agrees at 7 bases. The germline V gene encodes CDR1 SGDLS and CDR2 YYNGEE. The CDR3 is made up of 15 amino acids. With V trimmed by 3 bases and J by 0 bases, 3 bases remained unmatched. For the CDR3, the DNA is TGTGCCAGCAGCGGGACAGGTAGCTCCTACAATGAGCAGTTCTTC. Its translation is CASSGTGSSYNEQFF.

The rearrangement links TRBV7-5 to TRBJ2-2; the listed D gene, TRBD2, was not tested against the DNA. TRBV7-5 is tagged as a pseudogene. The CDR3 contains 16 residues. CDR3 sequence (DNA): TGTGTCAGAAGCTTAATTTTAAAGCGGGGGTACGGGGAGCTGTTTTTT. As protein: CVRSLILKRGYGELFF.

The chain links TRBV19 to TRBJ2-5; 11 bases match TRBD1. There are 14 residues in the CDR3. J was trimmed by 2 bases and V by 5 bases; bases with no gene match: 1. Germline V lookup: CDR1 LNHDA, CDR2 SQIVND (reference sequence). The DNA of the CDR3 is TGTGCCAGTAGTGGGACAGGGGGACAAGAGACCCAGTACTTC. Translation gives CASSGTGGQETQYF.

The rearrangement uses TRBV10-2 and TRBJ2-2; the match to TRBD2 covers 8 bases. CDR3 length: 17 residues. Per the germline V gene, CDR1 is WSHSY and CDR2 is SAAADI. The V gene end was trimmed by 6 bases and the J gene end by 4 bases; junction bases not matched to a gene: 13. The CDR3 sequence is CASRTGTSPRSTGELFF. The CDR3 DNA reads TGCGCCAGCAGGACCGGGACTAGTCCAAGGAGCACCGGGGAGCTGTTTTTT.

This chain uses TRBV6-5 with TRBJ2-5, with D uncertain. V was shortened by 2 bases and J by 5 bases, with 3 bases between the two germline ends. The CDR3 totals 11 residues. Germline V gene data show CDR1 as MNHEY and CDR2 as SVGAGI. Here the CDR3 reads CASSYRETQYF. The CDR3 bases are TGTGCCAGCAGTTACAGGGAGACCCAGTACTTC.

The chain employs TRBV6-5 and TRBJ1-2; 7 bases are shared with TRBD1. This CDR3 region has 15 residues. The V segment lost 6 bases and the J segment 6 bases; nucleotides outside the gene matches: 13. Per the germline V gene, CDR1 is MNHEY and CDR2 is SVGAGI. CDR3 sequence (DNA): TGTGCCAGCAGGCTCGACACGGGACAGCTTAATGGCTACACCTTC. This codes for CASRLDTGQLNGYTF.

CDR3 in DNA: TGTGCCAGCAGCCGGACTAGCGGCCGGGGCACAGATACGCAGTATTTT. This codes for CASSRTSGRGTDTQYF. The V call is TRBV11-2, the J call TRBJ2-3, with TRBD2 matching 10 bases. Germline trimming cut 5 bases from V and 1 base from J; bases unmatched to any gene: 6. CDR3 length: 16 residues. Germline V gives CDR1 SGHAT, CDR2 FQNNGV.

The CDR3 protein is CASSLGQGAYEQFF. Written as DNA, the CDR3 is TGTGCCAGCAGCTTAGGACAGGGGGCCTATGAGCAGTTCTTC. This chain uses TRBV7-2 with TRBJ2-1; TRBD1 matches at 10 bases. The CDR3 totals 14 residues. Trimming cost V 1 base and J 8 bases; bases outside gene matches: 2. CDR1 and CDR2 (germline): SGHTA, FQGNSA.

This sequence joins TRBV6-5 and TRBJ1-2; possible D gene TRBD1, 6 bases. The germline V gene has CDR1 MNHEY and CDR2 SVGAGI. The CDR3 extends over 14 amino acids. Trimming cost V 6 bases and J 4 bases, with 15 bases left between them. The CDR3 here is CASRGGTTGYGYTF. The CDR3 bases are TGTGCCAGCAGGGGGGGCACCACGGGCTATGGCTACACCTTC.

The chain uses TRBV6-6 and TRBJ1-5, with TRBD1 identical over 11 bases. After removal of 4 bases from V and 7 bases from J, the junction contained 6 bases not matched to a gene. The CDR3 runs 15 residues. The germline V gene encodes CDR1 MNHNY and CDR2 SVGAGI (reference sequence). This CDR3 reads CASSFGQGAGQPQHF. In nucleotides, the CDR3 is TGTGCCAGCAGTTTTGGACAGGGGGCAGGGCAGCCCCAGCATTTT.

This chain uses TRBV5-4 with TRBJ1-2; 9 bases fit TRBD1. Germline CDR1 SGHNT, CDR2 YYREEE (reference sequence). This CDR3 is 15 amino acids long. The ends lost 4 bases at V and 3 bases at J; junction bases unmatched: 7. CDR3 sequence reads: CASSLNRGRDYGYTF. The CDR3 region has the DNA TGTGCCAGCAGCCTTAACAGGGGGCGAGACTATGGCTACACCTTC. The full variable domain, completed using reference TRBV5-4 and TRBJ1-2, is ETGVTQSPTHLIKTRGQQVTLRCSSQSGHNTVSWYQQALGQGPQFIFQYYREEENGRGNFPPRFSGLQFPNYSSELNVNALELDDSALYLCASSLNRGRDYGYTFGSGTRLTVV.

In this sample, this clone turned up a few times. V gene TRBV6-5 combines with J gene TRBJ1-1, with 9 positions matching TRBD1. CDR1 is MNHEY and CDR2 is SVGAGI in the germline V gene. J lost 6 bases, V lost 5 bases, and 4 bases had no gene match. CDR3 length equals 13 residues. The CDR3 is CASSPRQGAEAFF. The CDR3 DNA follows: TGTGCCAGCAGTCCTCGACAGGGGGCTGAAGCTTTCTTT.

V and J are TRBV4-1 and TRBJ1-1, with D unclear. Deletions cut 4 bases from V and 0 bases from J, with 9 bases between. CDR1 MGHRA and CDR2 YSYEKL come from the germline V gene. This CDR3 has 14 amino acids. The CDR3 is CASSLKGMNTEAFF. CDR3 DNA sequence: TGCGCCAGCAGCCTGAAGGGCATGAACACTGAAGCTTTCTTT.

The chain has TRBV19 and TRBJ2-3, with D possibly TRBD1 on 5 matching bases. Looked up from germline, CDR1 is LNHDA and CDR2 is SQIVND (reference sequence). There are 14 residues in the CDR3. The germline V and J ends were trimmed by 5 bases and 5 bases, with 14 bases remaining between them. This CDR3 reads CASSVGGQIDTQYF. CDR3 nucleotides: TGTGCCAGTAGTGTCGGCGGACAAATAGATACGCAGTATTTT.